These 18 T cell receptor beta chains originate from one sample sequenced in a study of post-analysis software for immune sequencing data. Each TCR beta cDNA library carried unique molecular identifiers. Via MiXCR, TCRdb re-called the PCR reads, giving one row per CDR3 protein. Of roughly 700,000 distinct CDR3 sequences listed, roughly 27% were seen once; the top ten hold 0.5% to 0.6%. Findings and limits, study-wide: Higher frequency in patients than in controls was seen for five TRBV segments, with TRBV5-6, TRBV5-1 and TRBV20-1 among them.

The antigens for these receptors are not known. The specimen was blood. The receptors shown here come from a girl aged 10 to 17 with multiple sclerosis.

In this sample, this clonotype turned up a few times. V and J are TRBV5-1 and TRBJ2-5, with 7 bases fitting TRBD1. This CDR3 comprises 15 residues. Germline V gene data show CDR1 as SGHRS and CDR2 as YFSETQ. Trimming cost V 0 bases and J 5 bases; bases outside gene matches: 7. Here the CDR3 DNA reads TGCGCCAGCAGCTTGGAAACGACAGGGATTGAGACCCAGTACTTC. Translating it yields CASSLETTGIETQYF.

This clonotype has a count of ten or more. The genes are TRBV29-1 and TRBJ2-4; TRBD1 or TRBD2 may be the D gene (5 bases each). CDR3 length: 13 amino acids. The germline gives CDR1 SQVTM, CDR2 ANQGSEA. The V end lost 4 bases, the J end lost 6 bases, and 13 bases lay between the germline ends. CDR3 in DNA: TGCAGCGTTGGCTCCGGGACGGGAAACATTCAGTACTTC. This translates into CSVGSGTGNIQYF. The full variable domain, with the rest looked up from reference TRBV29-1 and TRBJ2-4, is SAVISQKPSRDICQRGTSLTIQCQVDSQVTMMFWYRQQPGQSLTLIATANQGSEATYESGFVIDKFPISRPNLTFSTLTVSNMSPEDSSIYLCSVGSGTGNIQYFGAGTRLSVL.

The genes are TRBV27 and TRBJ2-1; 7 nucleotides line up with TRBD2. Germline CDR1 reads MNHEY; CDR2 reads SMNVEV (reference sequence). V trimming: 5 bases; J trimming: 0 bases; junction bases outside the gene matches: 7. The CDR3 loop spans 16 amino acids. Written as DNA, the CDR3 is TGTGCCAGCAGTGCCGCTAGCGGCGGCTCCTACAATGAGCAGTTCTTC. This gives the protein CASSAASGGSYNEQFF.

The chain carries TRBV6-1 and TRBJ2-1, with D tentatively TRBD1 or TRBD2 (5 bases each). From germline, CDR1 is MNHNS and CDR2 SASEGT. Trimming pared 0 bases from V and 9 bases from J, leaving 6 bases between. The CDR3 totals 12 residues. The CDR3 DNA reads TGTGCCAGCAGTGAAGCCGGGACTGAGCAGTTCTTC. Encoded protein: CASSEAGTEQFF.

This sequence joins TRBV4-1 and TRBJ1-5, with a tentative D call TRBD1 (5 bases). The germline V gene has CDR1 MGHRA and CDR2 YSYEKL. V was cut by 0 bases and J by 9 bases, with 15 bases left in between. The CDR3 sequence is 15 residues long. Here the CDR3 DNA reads TGCGCCAGCAGCCAAGATTTGGCAGGGAACCGGCCCCAGCATTTT. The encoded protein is CASSQDLAGNRPQHF.

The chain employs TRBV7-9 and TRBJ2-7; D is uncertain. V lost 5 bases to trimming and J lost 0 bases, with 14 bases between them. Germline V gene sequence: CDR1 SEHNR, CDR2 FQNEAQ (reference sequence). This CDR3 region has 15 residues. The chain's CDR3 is CASSPTNLVSYEQYF. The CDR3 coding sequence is TGTGCCAGCAGCCCGACCAACCTCGTCTCCTACGAGCAGTACTTC.

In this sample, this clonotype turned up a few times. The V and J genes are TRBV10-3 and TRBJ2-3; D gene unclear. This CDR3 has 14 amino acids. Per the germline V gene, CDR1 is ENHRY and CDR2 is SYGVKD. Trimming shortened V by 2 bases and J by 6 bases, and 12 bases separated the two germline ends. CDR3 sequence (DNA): TGTGCCATCAGTGAGGGCGACGGGCGGGATACGCAGTATTTT. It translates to CAISEGDGRDTQYF.

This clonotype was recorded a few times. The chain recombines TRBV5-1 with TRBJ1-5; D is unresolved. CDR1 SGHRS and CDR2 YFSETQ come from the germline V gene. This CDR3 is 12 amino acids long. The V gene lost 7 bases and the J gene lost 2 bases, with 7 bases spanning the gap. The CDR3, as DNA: TGCGCCAGCCCGTTCGGCAATCAGCCCCAGCATTTT. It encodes CASPFGNQPQHF.

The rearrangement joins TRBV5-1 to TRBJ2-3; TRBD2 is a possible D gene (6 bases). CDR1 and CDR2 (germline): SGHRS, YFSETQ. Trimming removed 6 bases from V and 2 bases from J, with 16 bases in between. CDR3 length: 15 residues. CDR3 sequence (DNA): TGCGCCAGCATGGAGGGACTCCGGAACACAGATACGCAGTATTTT. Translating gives CASMEGLRNTDTQYF.

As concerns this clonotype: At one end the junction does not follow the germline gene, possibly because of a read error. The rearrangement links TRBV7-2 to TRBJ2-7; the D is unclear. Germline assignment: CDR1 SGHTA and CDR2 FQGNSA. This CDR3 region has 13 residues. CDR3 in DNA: TGTGTCAGCAGCTTAGAATCCGGGTTAGAGCAGTACTTC. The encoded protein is CVSSLESGLEQYF.

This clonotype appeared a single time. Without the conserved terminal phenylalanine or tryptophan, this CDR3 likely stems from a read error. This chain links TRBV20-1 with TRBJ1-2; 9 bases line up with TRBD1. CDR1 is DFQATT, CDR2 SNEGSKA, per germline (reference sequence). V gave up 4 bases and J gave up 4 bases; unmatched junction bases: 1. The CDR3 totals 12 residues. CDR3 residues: CSAKDRGYGYTC. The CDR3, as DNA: TGCAGTGCTAAGGACAGGGGCTATGGCTACACCTGC.

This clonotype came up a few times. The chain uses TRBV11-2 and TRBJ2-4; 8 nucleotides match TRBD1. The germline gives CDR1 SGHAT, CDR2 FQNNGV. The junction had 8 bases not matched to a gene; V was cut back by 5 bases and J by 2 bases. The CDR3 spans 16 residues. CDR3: CASSPTQGVPKNIQYF. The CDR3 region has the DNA TGTGCCAGCAGCCCAACACAGGGGGTACCCAAAAACATTCAGTACTTC.

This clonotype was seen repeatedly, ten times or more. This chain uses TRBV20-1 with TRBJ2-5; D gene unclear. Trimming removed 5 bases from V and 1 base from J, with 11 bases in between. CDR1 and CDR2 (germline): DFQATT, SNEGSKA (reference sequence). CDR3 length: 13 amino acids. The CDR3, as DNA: TGCAGTGCTGCCGATGGGGTCCAAGAGACCCAGTACTTC. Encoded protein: CSAADGVQETQYF.

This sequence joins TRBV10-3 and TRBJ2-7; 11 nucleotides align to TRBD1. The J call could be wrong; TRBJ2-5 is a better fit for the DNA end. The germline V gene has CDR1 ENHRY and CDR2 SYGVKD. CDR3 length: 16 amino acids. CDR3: CAISEPGTGGQETQYF. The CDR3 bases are TGTGCCATCAGTGAGCCCGGGACAGGGGGTCAAGAGACCCAGTACTTC.

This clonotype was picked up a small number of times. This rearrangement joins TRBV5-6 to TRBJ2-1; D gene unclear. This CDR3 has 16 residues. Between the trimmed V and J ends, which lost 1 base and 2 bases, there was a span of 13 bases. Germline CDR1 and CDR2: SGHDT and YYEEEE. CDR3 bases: TGTGCCAGCAGCTTGCGGCGCGCGGTGCCCTACAATGAGCAGTTCTTC. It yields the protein CASSLRRAVPYNEQFF.

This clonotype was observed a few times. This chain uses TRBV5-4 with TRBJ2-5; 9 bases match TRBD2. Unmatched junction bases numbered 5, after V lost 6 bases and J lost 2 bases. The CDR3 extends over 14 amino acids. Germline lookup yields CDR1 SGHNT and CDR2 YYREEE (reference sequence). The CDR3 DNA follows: TGTGCCAGCAAGGTAGCGGGAGTACAAGAGACCCAGTACTTC. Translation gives CASKVAGVQETQYF.

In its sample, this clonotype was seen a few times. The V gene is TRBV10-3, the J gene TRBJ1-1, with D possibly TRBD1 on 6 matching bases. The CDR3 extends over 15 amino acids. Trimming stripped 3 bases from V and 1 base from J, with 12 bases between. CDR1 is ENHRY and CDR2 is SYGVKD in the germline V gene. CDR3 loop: CAISDLGGRNTEAFF. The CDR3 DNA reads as TGTGCCATCAGTGATTTGGGGGGCCGGAACACTGAAGCTTTCTTT.

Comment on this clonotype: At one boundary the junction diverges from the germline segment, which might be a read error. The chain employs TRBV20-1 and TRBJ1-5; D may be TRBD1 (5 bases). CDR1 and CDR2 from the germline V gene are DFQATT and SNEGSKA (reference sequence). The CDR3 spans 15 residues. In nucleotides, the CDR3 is TGCAGTGCAAGAGCCCAGGGAGGGAGCAATCAGCCCCAGCATTTT. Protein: CSARAQGGSNQPQHF.